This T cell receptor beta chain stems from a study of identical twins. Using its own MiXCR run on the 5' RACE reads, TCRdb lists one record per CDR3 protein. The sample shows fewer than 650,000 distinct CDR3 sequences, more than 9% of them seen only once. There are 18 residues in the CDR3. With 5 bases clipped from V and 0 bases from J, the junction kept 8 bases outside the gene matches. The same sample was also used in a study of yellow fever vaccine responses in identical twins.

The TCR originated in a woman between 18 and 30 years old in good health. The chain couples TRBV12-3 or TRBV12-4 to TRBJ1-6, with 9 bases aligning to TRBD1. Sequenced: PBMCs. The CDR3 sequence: CASSHGTGKSSYNSPLHF. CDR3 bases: TGTGCCAGCAGTCATGGGACAGGGAAGAGCTCCTATAATTCACCCCTCCACTTT.